This TCR beta chain emerged from a study of monozygotic twins with inflammatory bowel disease. The blood volume drawn from each donor was around 2.5 ml. No DNA is given; TCRdb re-called the 5' RACE reads and lists each CDR3 protein once. Its table records 160,000 or so distinct CDR3 sequences. Sequenced: blood. The receptor comes from a human donor with ulcerative colitis or Crohn's disease, or a healthy co-twin of an affected twin (not recorded which).

The CDR3 reads CASSYGGEPYNSPLHF. The chain carries TRBV19 and TRBJ1-6. This CDR3 region has 16 residues. Germline assignment: CDR1 LNHDA and CDR2 SQIVND (reference sequence).